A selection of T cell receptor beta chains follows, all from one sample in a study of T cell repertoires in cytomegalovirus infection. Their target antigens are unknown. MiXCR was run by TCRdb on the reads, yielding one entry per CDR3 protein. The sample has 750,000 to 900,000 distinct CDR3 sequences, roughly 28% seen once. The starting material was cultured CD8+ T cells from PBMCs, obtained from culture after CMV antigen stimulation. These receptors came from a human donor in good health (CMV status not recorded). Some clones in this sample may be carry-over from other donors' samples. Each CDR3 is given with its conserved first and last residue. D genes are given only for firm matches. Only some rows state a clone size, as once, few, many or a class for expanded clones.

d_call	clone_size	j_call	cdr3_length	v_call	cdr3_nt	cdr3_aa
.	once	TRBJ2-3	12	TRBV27	TGTGCCAGCGGCCTGGGGGTGGGTACGCAGTATTTT	CASGLGVGTQYF
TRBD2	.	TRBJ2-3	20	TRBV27	TGTGCCAGCAGTTTATCGGGTAGCGGGGGGATCGTATCTAGCACAGATACGCAGTATTTT	CASSLSGSGGIVSSTDTQYF
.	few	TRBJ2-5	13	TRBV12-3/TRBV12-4	TGTGCCAGCAGTGGGACCGCCAAAGGGACCCAGTACTTC	CASSGTAKGTQYF
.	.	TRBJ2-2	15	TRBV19	TGTGCCAGTAAAGACTACGCGGGGCACACGGGGGAGCTGTTTTTT	CASKDYAGHTGELFF
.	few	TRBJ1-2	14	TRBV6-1	TGTGCCAGCAGTGAAGAGGCCCTAGGCTATGGCTACACCTTC	CASSEEALGYGYTF
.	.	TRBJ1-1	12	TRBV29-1	TGCAGCGTTGCCAGGGAGTACACTGAAGCTTTCTTT	CSVAREYTEAFF
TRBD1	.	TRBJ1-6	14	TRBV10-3	TGTGCCATCAGTGGACAGGGGCATAATTCACCCCTCCACTTT	CAISGQGHNSPLHF
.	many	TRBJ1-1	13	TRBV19	TGTGCCAGTAGCTGGGACCGGAACACTGAAGCTTTCTTT	CASSWDRNTEAFF
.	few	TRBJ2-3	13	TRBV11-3	TGTGCCAGCAGCGGCTACGGGACAGATACGCAGTATTTT	CASSGYGTDTQYF
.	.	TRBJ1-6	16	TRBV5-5	TGTGCCAGCAGCTTGGCCAAGGAACGGATCGTCTCACCCCTCCACTTT	CASSLAKERIVSPLHF
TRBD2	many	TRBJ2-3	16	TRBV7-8	TGTGCCAGCAGCCTACGGACTAGCGTATTCACAGATACGCAGTATTTT	CASSLRTSVFTDTQYF
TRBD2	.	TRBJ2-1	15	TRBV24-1	TGTGCCACCGGAAGAGACCGGGGGGGTTACAATGAGCAGTTCTTC	CATGRDRGGYNEQFF
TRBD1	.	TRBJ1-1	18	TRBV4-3	TGCGCCAGCAGCCAAGATTACTGGGACAGGGTTTTGAACACTGAAGCTTTCTTT	CASSQDYWDRVLNTEAFF
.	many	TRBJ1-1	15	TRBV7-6	TGTGCCAGCAGCTTAGAGCCTGGGGTGAACACTGAAGCTTTCTTT	CASSLEPGVNTEAFF
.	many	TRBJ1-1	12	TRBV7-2	TGTGCCAGCCGGGAAGTTAACACTGAAGCTTTCTTT	CASREVNTEAFF
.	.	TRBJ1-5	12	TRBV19	TGTGCCAGTAGAGCGGGGTACCAGCCCCAGCATTTT	CASRAGYQPQHF